Listed below are T cell receptor beta chains from one sample, sequenced in a study of T cell changes during pregnancy in multiple sclerosis. Assay used: immunoSEQ multiplex PCR; TCRdb lists only in-frame clones, some missing. The sample has about 49,000 clones, approximately 94% seen once. Sequenced material: CD8+ T cells from peripheral blood mononuclear cells, taken before pregnancy. These receptors all stem from a female donor with multiple sclerosis, enrolled in a pregnancy study. Both conserved end residues are part of each CDR3. The order of the fields is clone size, V gene, CDR3 length, J gene, D gene, CDR3 protein, CDR3 DNA. A D gene is named only where the DNA matches it firmly. Not every row has a clone size; where given, it reads once, few, many or a size class.

>.|TRBV10-3|16|TRBJ2-7|.
CAISEPLTGFSYEQYF
TGTGCCATCAGTGAGCCCCTTACAGGGTTCTCCTACGAGCAGTACTTC
>.|TRBV4-2|13|TRBJ2-2|.
CASSPELTGELFF
TGTGCCAGCAGCCCCGAGCTCACCGGGGAGCTGTTTTTT
>once|TRBV19|14|TRBJ2-7|.
CASSIVAGADEQYF
TGTGCCAGTAGTATAGTTGCGGGGGCTGATGAGCAGTACTTC
>.|TRBV14|18|TRBJ1-1|.
CASSLRILGLGMYTEAFF
TGTGCCAGCAGTCTGAGGATATTGGGGCTGGGGATGTACACTGAAGCTTTCTTT
>.|TRBV4-2|15|TRBJ2-7|TRBD1
CASSQVAGGRYEQYF
TGTGCCAGCAGCCAAGTAGCAGGGGGCAGATACGAGCAGTACTTC
>.|TRBV2|14|TRBJ2-7|TRBD1
CASSADRGGYEQYF
TGTGCCAGCAGTGCGGACAGGGGAGGGTACGAGCAGTACTTC
>.|TRBV25-1|18|TRBJ2-3|TRBD2
CASSGGLAGVFPTDTQYF
TGTGCCAGCAGTGGGGGACTAGCGGGAGTTTTTCCCACAGATACGCAGTATTTT
>.|TRBV6-6|15|TRBJ2-2|.
CASSPLTGNTGELFF
TGTGCCAGCAGCCCCTTGACAGGAAACACCGGGGAGCTGTTTTTT
>.|TRBV29-1|14|TRBJ2-1|.
CSVGTRSGNNEQFF
TGCAGCGTTGGGACCCGGTCGGGGAACAATGAGCAGTTCTTC
>.|TRBV7-9|14|TRBJ2-7|.
CASSPFGQGYEQYF
TGTGCCAGCAGCCCCTTTGGCCAGGGCTACGAGCAGTACTTC
>.|TRBV27|14|TRBJ2-1|TRBD2
CASSLAGGNNEQFF
TGTGCCAGCAGTTTAGCGGGAGGTAACAATGAGCAGTTCTTC
>once|TRBV28|15|TRBJ1-1|.
CASSLAGYLNTEAFF
TGTGCCAGCAGTTTAGCGGGGTACTTGAACACTGAAGCTTTCTTT
>.|TRBV29-1|12|TRBJ1-2|.
CSVEPRGDGYTF
TGCAGCGTTGAGCCCAGGGGAGATGGCTACACCTTC
>once|TRBV27|15|TRBJ2-5|.
CASSAGSRRKETQYF
TGTGCCAGCAGCGCGGGGTCGCGCCGAAAAGAGACCCAGTACTTC
>.|TRBV2|14|TRBJ1-1|.
CARSTGGANTEAFF
TGTGCCAGATCTACCGGAGGGGCCAACACTGAAGCTTTCTTT
>.|TRBV19|13|TRBJ2-2|TRBD2
CASGSGRAGELFF
TGTGCCAGTGGTAGCGGGAGGGCCGGGGAGCTGTTTTTT
>.|TRBV9|16|TRBJ2-5|TRBD1
CASSVGTGGAQETQYF
TGTGCCAGCAGCGTAGGAACAGGGGGAGCCCAAGAGACCCAGTACTTC
>.|TRBV7-9|14|TRBJ1-1|.
CASTLEGMNTEAFF
TGTGCCAGCACTCTAGAGGGCATGAACACTGAAGCTTTCTTT
>.|TRBV19|11|TRBJ1-2|.
CASRFGESYTF
TGTGCCAGTCGCTTCGGGGAGAGCTACACCTTC
>.|TRBV1|15|TRBJ2-1|.
CTSSQEETPRDEQFF
TGCACCAGCAGCCAAGAGGAGACCCCCAGGGATGAGCAGTTCTTC
>.|TRBV2|12|TRBJ2-7|.
CASRGGSYEQYF
TGTGCCAGCAGAGGGGGCTCCTACGAGCAGTACTTC
>.|TRBV7-3|15|TRBJ2-1|TRBD2
CASSTSGTSYNEQFF
TGTGCCAGCAGCACTAGCGGGACTTCCTACAATGAGCAGTTCTTC
>.|TRBV5-1|15|TRBJ2-1|TRBD2
CASSLGTSGLDEQFF
TGCGCCAGCAGCTTGGGGACTAGTGGGTTGGATGAGCAGTTCTTC
>.|TRBV6-1|14|TRBJ1-5|.
CASSGGREDQPQHF
TGTGCCAGCAGTGGGGGCAGGGAGGACCAGCCCCAGCATTTT
>.|TRBV27|13|TRBJ1-1|.
CASTPGRSTEAFF
TGTGCCAGCACCCCGGGGAGAAGCACTGAAGCTTTCTTT
>.|TRBV19|14|TRBJ1-1|.
CASSIPDSNTEAFF
TGTGCCAGTAGTATACCGGACAGTAACACTGAAGCTTTCTTT
>.|TRBV23-1|19|TRBJ1-4|.
CASSPIIPRQYWLNEKLFF
TGCGCCAGCAGTCCAATAATTCCCCGACAGTATTGGTTAAATGAAAAACTGTTTTTT
>.|TRBV5-4|13|TRBJ2-3|.
CASSLGLTDTQYF
TGTGCCAGCAGCTTGGGTCTTACAGATACGCAGTATTTT
>.|TRBV19|13|TRBJ2-1|.
CASSVDWNNEQFF
TGTGCCAGTAGTGTGGACTGGAACAATGAGCAGTTCTTC
>.|TRBV4-1|14|TRBJ2-3|TRBD1
CASSPQGRTDTQYF
TGCGCCAGCAGTCCACAGGGGCGCACAGATACGCAGTATTTT
>.|TRBV7-9|16|TRBJ2-3|.
CASSLVPGDRTDTQYF
TGTGCCAGCAGCTTAGTTCCGGGGGACCGCACAGATACGCAGTATTTT
>.|TRBV5-8|16|TRBJ1-2|TRBD1
CASSLDSGTGNYGYTF
TGTGCCAGCAGCTTAGATTCTGGGACAGGAAACTATGGCTACACCTTC
>.|TRBV30|12|TRBJ2-7|.
CAWSNPGYEQYF
TGTGCCTGGAGTAACCCGGGTTACGAGCAGTACTTC
>.|TRBV27|16|TRBJ2-7|TRBD1
CASSPLRTGLSYEQYF
TGTGCCAGCAGTCCTCTGCGGACAGGGTTATCCTACGAGCAGTACTTC
>.|TRBV5-4|16|TRBJ1-2|TRBD1
CASSLVTGQGAFGYTF
TGTGCCAGCAGCCTGGTTACAGGACAGGGGGCCTTCGGCTACACCTTC
>.|TRBV11-2|14|TRBJ2-7|TRBD2
CASTRWTRNNEQYF
TGTGCCAGCACCCGATGGACTAGAAATAACGAGCAGTACTTC
>.|TRBV7-9|17|TRBJ2-2|.
CASSDRNRGGDTGELFF
TGTGCCAGCAGCGACAGAAACAGGGGGGGAGACACCGGGGAGCTGTTTTTT
>.|TRBV7-9|14|TRBJ2-2|.
CASSAQGWTGELFF
TGTGCCAGCAGCGCACAGGGATGGACCGGGGAGCTGTTTTTT
>.|TRBV14|11|TRBJ2-7|.
CASSQTYEQYF
TGTGCCAGCAGCCAGACTTACGAGCAGTACTTC
>.|TRBV7-9|16|TRBJ2-1|TRBD2
CASSFRTSGLYNEQFF
TGTGCCAGCAGCTTCAGGACTAGCGGCCTCTACAATGAGCAGTTCTTC
>.|TRBV5-1|18|TRBJ1-1|TRBD1
CASSLGVLTGGWNTEAFF
TGCGCCAGCAGCTTGGGGGTACTCACAGGGGGATGGAACACTGAAGCTTTCTTT
>.|TRBV30|14|TRBJ1-5|.
CAWSVNGGNQPQHF
TGTGCCTGGAGTGTGAACGGGGGTAATCAGCCCCAGCATTTT
>.|TRBV7-8|15|TRBJ2-1|TRBD1
CASSEPGQDRNEQFF
TGTGCCAGCAGCGAACCGGGACAGGACCGCAATGAGCAGTTCTTC
>.|TRBV28|18|TRBJ2-1|TRBD2
CASSLWSLAGGWYNEQFF
TGTGCCAGCAGTTTATGGAGCCTAGCGGGAGGGTGGTACAATGAGCAGTTCTTC
>.|TRBV29-1|12|TRBJ1-1|TRBD1
CSGGQGNTEAFF
TGCAGCGGGGGACAGGGGAACACTGAAGCTTTCTTT
>.|TRBV5-4|16|TRBJ2-3|.
CASSLAGAGVADTQYF
TGTGCCAGCAGCTTGGCCGGGGCAGGGGTTGCAGATACGCAGTATTTT
>medium-sized|TRBV7-3|16|TRBJ2-1|TRBD2
CASSLESGLADNEQFF
TGTGCCAGCAGCCTAGAATCGGGACTAGCGGACAATGAGCAGTTCTTC
>.|TRBV28|13|TRBJ2-7|.
CASRSPESYEQYF
TGTGCCAGCAGATCTCCGGAGAGCTACGAGCAGTACTTC
>.|TRBV7-2|18|TRBJ2-7|TRBD2
CASSSHGPQLAGGYEQYF
TGTGCCAGCAGCTCCCACGGCCCCCAGCTAGCGGGAGGCTACGAGCAGTACTTC
>once|TRBV19|16|TRBJ1-2|.
CASSIEEGPANYGYTF
TGTGCCAGTAGTATAGAGGAGGGGCCAGCTAACTATGGCTACACCTTC
>.|TRBV4-1|15|TRBJ1-1|TRBD1
CASSPRDSENTEAFF
TGCGCCAGCAGCCCCCGGGACAGCGAAAACACTGAAGCTTTCTTT
>.|TRBV7-8|16|TRBJ2-7|TRBD2
CASRGLAGGPTREQYF
TGTGCCAGCCGTGGACTAGCGGGAGGGCCAACTCGGGAGCAGTACTTC
>.|TRBV19|14|TRBJ2-7|TRBD2
CARGGTSASYEQYF
TGTGCCAGAGGCGGGACTAGCGCTTCCTACGAGCAGTACTTC
>.|TRBV5-4|14|TRBJ2-7|.
CASSILVGDYEQYF
TGTGCCAGCAGCATTTTAGTAGGAGACTACGAGCAGTACTTC